Sequencing of this T cell receptor (beta chain) was carried out in a study of T cell repertoires in aging, cancer and after chemotherapy. TCR beta rearrangements were amplified from peripheral blood genomic DNA. TRB rearrangements spanning V, D and J were amplified using mixed TRB-A/B primers. In TCRdb, the multiplex PCR reads were re-called with MiXCR into one record per CDR3 protein. This sample has more than 750 distinct CDR3 sequences; over 60% occur once, and the top ten carry less than 65%. Losses at the gene ends were 1 base for V and 4 bases for J; bases not matched to a gene: 1. This CDR3 is built from 15 residues. Germline V CDR1 and CDR2: SEHNR, FQNEAQ (reference sequence). About this clonotype itself: Antigen: not known.

Findings of the study overall: Compared with age-matched healthy donors, untreated hematological or solid cancer patients showed higher blood TCR clonality.

The origin of this receptor is a human donor with a blood cancer. V and J are TRBV7-9 and TRBJ2-1; TRBD2 matches 10 bases. The source material was blood. The CDR3 loop is CASSLGTSGYNEQFF. CDR3 nucleotide sequence: TGTGCCAGCAGCTTAGGGACTAGCGGTTACAATGAGCAGTTCTTC.